This entry concerns a single TCR beta chain. This sample stems from a study of blood T cell repertoires in COVID-19. Looking at the study overall: Italy, Spain and the United States were the sources of the convalescent and acute COVID-19 samples. PBMCs, B-cell-depleted T cells, or T cells were the source of the cDNA or gDNA that made up the material.

The CDR3 consists of 16 residues. The V gene lost 5 bases and the J gene lost 5 bases, with 21 bases spanning the gap. Germline assignment: CDR1 SEHNR and CDR2 FQNEAQ (reference sequence). Per the original methods: The assay estimated nucleated cells by amplifying reference gene primers. Sequencing was performed with immunoSEQ multiplex PCR; in TCRdb, only in-frame clones are kept and a portion is missing. V, J and clone size derive from that table, while D and trimming were established from the DNA sequence. The sample carries 200,000 to 250,000 clones, roughly nine tenths recorded once. The sequence came from a woman in her thirties who had recovered from COVID-19. Sequenced: PBMCs or T cells enriched from blood (not recorded which). The genes are TRBV7-9 and TRBJ2-5; D may be TRBD2 (7 bases). The CDR3 bases are TGTGCCAGCAGCCCCGCGGGGGTTACAGGGACCGAGACCCAGTACTTC. It encodes CASSPAGVTGTETQYF.